The 9 T cell receptor delta chains below were found in one sample sequenced in a study of gamma-delta chains in newborns, infants, children. TCRdb processed the reads again with the CATT caller. The sample carries around 6,000 delta-chain clones, 13% to 15% recorded once. The sequences come from blood, collected at baseline. Receptors were obtained from a child who was a newborn, infant or young child, either healthy, febrile or measles-vaccinated (not recorded which).

This chain links TRDV3 with TRDJ1; 10 bases map to TRDD3. J lost 1 base, V lost 5 bases, and 16 bases had no gene match. Germline lookup yields CDR1 TVYSNPD and CDR2 GDNSRS (reference sequence). CDR3 length: 17 residues. CDR3 in amino acids: CAHNQTTYWGITDKLIF. The CDR3 DNA follows: TGTGCCCATAACCAAACAACCTACTGGGGGATCACCGATAAACTCATCTTT.

Details on this clone: This clone may be a read error of a much larger clone one base away. The same CDR3 also results from other DNA sequences found in this sample. The gene calls are TRDV3 and TRDJ1; D is unclear. Germline V CDR1 and CDR2: TVYSNPD, GDNSRS (reference sequence). Deletions cut 5 bases from V and 1 base from J, with 11 bases between. The CDR3 runs to 12 residues. The CDR3 nucleotides read TGTGCCGTATTTCCCCTCACCGATAAACTCATCTTT. Amino acids: CAVFPLTDKLIF.

By proportion, this clone is medium-sized (0.01 to 0.1%). The chain employs TRDV2 and TRDJ1; 7 bases line up with TRDD3. Germline CDR1 is GEAIGNYY and CDR2 is EKD. The CDR3 is 17 residues long. V was clipped by 3 bases and J by 0 bases; unmatched bases: 12. The chain's CDR3 is CACDFLSTGAYTDKLIF. CDR3 nucleotide sequence: TGTGCCTGTGACTTCCTTAGTACTGGGGCCTACACCGATAAACTCATCTTT.

By its share, this clone is medium-sized (0.01 to 0.1%). The chain couples TRDV1 to TRDJ1; D possibly corresponds to TRDD3 (5 bases). Trimming left V 4 bases short and J 2 bases short, with 23 bases between. From germline, CDR1 is TSWWSYY and CDR2 QGS. There are 18 residues in the CDR3. In DNA, the CDR3 is TGTGCTCTTGGGGTCCATACGGCCCACTACGCTTGGACCGATAAACTCATCTTT. Translation gives CALGVHTAHYAWTDKLIF.

This clone is classed as medium-sized (0.01 to 0.1%). This rearrangement joins TRDV3 to TRDJ1; 10 bases match TRDD3. This CDR3 has 16 amino acids. The trim removed 0 bases at V and 0 bases at J, leaving 7 bases unmatched. The germline gives CDR1 TVYSNPD, CDR2 GDNSRS (reference sequence). This chain's CDR3 is CAFSPITGGYTDKLIF. The CDR3 DNA is TGTGCCTTTAGCCCCATTACTGGGGGATACACCGATAAACTCATCTTT.

In its sample, this clone ranks as medium-sized. The V and J genes are TRDV2 and TRDJ1; 13 bases align to TRDD3. Germline V gene data show CDR1 as GEAIGNYY and CDR2 as EKD. V gave up 1 base and J gave up 0 bases; unmatched junction bases: 16. The CDR3 has 21 residues. In DNA form, the CDR3 reads TGTGCCTGTGACACTCTAGGTACTGGGGGATACGGGAGGAAGGACACCGATAAACTCATCTTT. Amino acids: CACDTLGTGGYGRKDTDKLIF.

V and J are TRDV1 and TRDJ1; a weak D match, TRDD3 (10 bases). This CDR3 region has 21 residues. Germline lookup yields CDR1 TSWWSYY and CDR2 QGS. Trimming left V 1 base short and J 10 bases short, with 37 bases between. CDR3 DNA: TGTGCTCTTGGGGAACCCTGCCTTCCTACATTCCCCCCGGGGGATACGGGGGCACTCATCTTT. As protein: CALGEPCLPTFPPGDTGALIF.

With regard to this clone: TCRdb lists the protein of a much larger clone for this DNA, which differs at residue 3, so this is likely a read error; the protein given here is translated from the DNA itself. The rearrangement links TRDV1 to TRDJ1, with a tentative D call TRDD3 (6 bases). Looked up from germline, CDR1 is TSWWSYY and CDR2 is QGS. The CDR3 has 21 amino acids. CDR3 loop: CAPGEPYFPTGEDPYTDKLIF. The CDR3 coding sequence is TGTGCTCCTGGGGAACCGTATTTCCCAACAGGTGAGGACCCGTACACCGATAAACTCATCTTT.

The CDR3 reads CACDSLQTYTDKLIF. CDR3 nucleotide sequence: TGTGCCTGTGACTCGCTCCAGACATACACCGATAAACTCATCTTT. This chain links TRDV2 with TRDJ1; no clear D gene. From germline, CDR1 is GEAIGNYY and CDR2 EKD. CDR3 length: 15 amino acids. The ends were cut back, 3 bases at V and 0 bases at J, with 13 bases in the middle.